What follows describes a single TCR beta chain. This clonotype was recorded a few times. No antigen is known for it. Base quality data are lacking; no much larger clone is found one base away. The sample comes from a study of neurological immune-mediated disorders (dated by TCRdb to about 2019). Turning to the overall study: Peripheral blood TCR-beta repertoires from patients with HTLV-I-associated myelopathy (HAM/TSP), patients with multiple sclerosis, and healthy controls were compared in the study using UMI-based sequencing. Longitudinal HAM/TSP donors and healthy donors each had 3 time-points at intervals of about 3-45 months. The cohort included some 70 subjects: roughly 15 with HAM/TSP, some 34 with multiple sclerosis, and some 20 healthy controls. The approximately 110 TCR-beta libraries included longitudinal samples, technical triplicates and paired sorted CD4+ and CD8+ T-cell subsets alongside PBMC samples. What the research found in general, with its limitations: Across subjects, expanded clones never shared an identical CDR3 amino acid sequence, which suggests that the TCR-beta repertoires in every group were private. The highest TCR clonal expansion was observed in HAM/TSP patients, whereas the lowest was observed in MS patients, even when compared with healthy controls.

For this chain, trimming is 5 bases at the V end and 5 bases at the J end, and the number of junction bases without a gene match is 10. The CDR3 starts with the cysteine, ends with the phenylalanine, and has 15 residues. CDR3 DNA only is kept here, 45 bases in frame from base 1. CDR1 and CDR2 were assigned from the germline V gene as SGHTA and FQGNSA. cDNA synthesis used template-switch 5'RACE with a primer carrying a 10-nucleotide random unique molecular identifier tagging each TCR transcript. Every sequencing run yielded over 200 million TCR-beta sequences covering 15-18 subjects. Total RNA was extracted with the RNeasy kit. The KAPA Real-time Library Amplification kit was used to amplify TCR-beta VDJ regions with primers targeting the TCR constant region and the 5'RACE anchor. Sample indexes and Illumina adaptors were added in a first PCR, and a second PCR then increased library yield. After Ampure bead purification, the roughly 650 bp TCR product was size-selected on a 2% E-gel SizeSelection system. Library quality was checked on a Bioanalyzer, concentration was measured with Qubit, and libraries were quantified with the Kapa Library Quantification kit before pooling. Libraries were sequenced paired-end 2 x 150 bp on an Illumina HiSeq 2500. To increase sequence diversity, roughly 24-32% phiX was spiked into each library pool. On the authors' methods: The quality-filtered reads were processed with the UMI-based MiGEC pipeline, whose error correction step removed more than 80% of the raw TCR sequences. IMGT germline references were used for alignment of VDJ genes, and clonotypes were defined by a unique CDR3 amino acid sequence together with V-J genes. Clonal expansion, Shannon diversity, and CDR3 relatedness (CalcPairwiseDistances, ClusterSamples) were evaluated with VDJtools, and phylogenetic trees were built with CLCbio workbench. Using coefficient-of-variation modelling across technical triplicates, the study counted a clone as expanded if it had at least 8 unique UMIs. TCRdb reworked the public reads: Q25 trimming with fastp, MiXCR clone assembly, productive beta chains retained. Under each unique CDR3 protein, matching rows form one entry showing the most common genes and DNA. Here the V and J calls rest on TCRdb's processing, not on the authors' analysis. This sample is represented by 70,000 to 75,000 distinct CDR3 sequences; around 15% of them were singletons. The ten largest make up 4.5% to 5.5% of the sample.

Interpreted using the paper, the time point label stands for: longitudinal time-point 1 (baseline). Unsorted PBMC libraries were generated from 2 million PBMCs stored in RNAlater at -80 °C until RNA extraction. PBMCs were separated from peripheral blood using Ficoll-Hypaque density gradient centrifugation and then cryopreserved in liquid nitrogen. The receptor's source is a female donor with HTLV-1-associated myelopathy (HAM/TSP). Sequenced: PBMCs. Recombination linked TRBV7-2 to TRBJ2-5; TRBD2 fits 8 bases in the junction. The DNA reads TGTGCCAGCAGCACCGTAGCGGGGAGCGGGGAGACCCAGTACTTC. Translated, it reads CASSTVAGSGETQYF.